One sample yielded the 3 T cell receptor beta chains listed below, sequenced in a study of cytomegalovirus exposure and HLA in healthy donors (dated by TCRdb to the late 2010s). Library preparation employed the immunoSEQ multiplex PCR assay. For the multiplex PCR, a mixture combining 60 forward primers for TCR Vbeta segments and 13 reverse primers for TCR Jbeta segments was used. Here the immuneACCESS table is served through TCRdb, limited to in-frame sequences with V and J called. Missing clones are a known gap in these copies; in checked studies unresolved V genes cover under half, and the rest lacks a known reason. The sample data list some 150,000 clones, and 81% of these were observed just once. The ten largest clones represent roughly 4.5% of the sample. The specimen was PBMCs. Source of these receptors: a woman aged 18 to 35 in good health and CMV-seropositive.

The chain joins TRBV5-1 to TRBJ2-3; 8 bases align to TRBD2. Germline CDR1 is SGHRS and CDR2 is YFSETQ. The trim removed 4 bases at V and 2 bases at J, leaving 9 bases unmatched. The CDR3 extends over 16 amino acids. This CDR3 is CASSDSGATSTDTQYF. Written as DNA, the CDR3 is TGCGCCAGCAGCGATAGCGGGGCAACGTCCACAGATACGCAGTATTTT.

This clone was counted a few times. The J gene is TRBJ1-1, the V gene TRBV30; maybe TRBD1 (5 bases). CDR3 length: 11 residues. Trimming removed 6 bases from V and 4 bases from J, with 9 bases in between. CDR1 and CDR2 from the germline V gene are GTSNPN and SVGIG (reference sequence). The CDR3 DNA follows: TGTGCCTGTACAGGTTTCACTGAAGCTTTCTTT. It codes for CACTGFTEAFF.

J is TRBJ2-7 and V is TRBV10-3, with TRBD2 matching over 9 bases. Per germline, CDR1 ENHRY and CDR2 SYGVKD. V lost 7 bases, J lost 2 bases, and 6 bases stayed unmatched. The CDR3 has 14 residues. The CDR3 bases are TGTGCCATCAACCCAGCGGGGGGCGCCTACGAGCAGTACTTC. Protein product: CAINPAGGAYEQYF.